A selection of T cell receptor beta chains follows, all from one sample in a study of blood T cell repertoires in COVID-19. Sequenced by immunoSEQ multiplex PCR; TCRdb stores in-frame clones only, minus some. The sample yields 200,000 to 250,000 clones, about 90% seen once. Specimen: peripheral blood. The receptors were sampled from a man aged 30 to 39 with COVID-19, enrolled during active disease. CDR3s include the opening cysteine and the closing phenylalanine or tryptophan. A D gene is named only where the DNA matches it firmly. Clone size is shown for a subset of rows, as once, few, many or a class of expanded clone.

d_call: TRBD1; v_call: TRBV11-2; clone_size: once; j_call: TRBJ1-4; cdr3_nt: TGTGCCAGCAGCTTAGCGGGACAGGGTTCGGATGAAAAACTGTTTTTT; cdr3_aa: CASSLAGQGSDEKLFF
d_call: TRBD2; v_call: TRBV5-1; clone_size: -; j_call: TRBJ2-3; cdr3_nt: TGCGCCAGCAGTGGCGGGAGGGCCGTGGATACGCAGTATTTT; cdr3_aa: CASSGGRAVDTQYF
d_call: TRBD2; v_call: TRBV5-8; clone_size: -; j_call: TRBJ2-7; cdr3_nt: TGTGCCAGCAGCTTGTTACCCCCGGGACTAGCGGTCTACGAGCAGTACTTC; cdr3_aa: CASSLLPPGLAVYEQYF
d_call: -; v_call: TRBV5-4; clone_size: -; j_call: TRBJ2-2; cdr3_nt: TGTGCCAGCAGCTCTTATCTAGGGAGTCTCACCGGGGAGCTGTTTTTT; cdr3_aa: CASSSYLGSLTGELFF
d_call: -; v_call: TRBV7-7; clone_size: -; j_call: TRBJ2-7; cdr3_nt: TGTGCCAGCAGCTTAGGAGAGCTCGGCTACGAGCAGTACTTC; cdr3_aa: CASSLGELGYEQYF
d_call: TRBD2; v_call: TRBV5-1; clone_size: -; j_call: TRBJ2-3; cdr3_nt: TGCGCCAGCAGCTTCGTCCCGGGACTAGCGGAGAGCACAGATACGCAGTATTTT; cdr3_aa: CASSFVPGLAESTDTQYF
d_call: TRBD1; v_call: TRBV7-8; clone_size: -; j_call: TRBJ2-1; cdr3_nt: TGTGCCAGCAGCCCTCGACAGGGATCCTACAATGAGCAGTTCTTC; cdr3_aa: CASSPRQGSYNEQFF
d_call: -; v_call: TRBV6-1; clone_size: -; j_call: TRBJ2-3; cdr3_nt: TGTGCCAGCAGTGAGAGGGTTCTTAATCCCACAGATACGCAGTATTTT; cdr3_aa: CASSERVLNPTDTQYF
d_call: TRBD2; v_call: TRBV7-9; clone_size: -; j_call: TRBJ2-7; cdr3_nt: TGTGCCAGCAGCTTAGCGCTAGCGGGAGGTTACGAGCAGTACTTC; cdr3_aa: CASSLALAGGYEQYF
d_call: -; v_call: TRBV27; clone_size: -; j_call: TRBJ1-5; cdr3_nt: TGTGCCAGCAGTTGGGGGGGCTATAGCAATCAGCCCCAGCATTTT; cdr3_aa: CASSWGGYSNQPQHF
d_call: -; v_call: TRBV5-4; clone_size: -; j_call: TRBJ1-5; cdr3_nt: TGTGCCAGCAGCCGATCCCCAGGGGACCAGCCCCAGCATTTT; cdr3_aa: CASSRSPGDQPQHF
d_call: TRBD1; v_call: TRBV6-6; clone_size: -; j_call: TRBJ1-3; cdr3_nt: TGTGCCAGCAGGCGACGGGGACAGGGGTTCTCTGGAAACACCATATATTTT; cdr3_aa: CASRRRGQGFSGNTIYF
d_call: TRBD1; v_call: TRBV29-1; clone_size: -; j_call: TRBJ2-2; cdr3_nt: TGTTTGGGGACAGGGAACACCGGGGAGCTGTTTTTT; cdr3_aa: CLGTGNTGELFF
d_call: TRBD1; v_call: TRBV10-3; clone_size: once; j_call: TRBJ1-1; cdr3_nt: TGTGCCATCAGTGAGACAGGGGTAGTGGGAGCTTTCTTT; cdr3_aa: CAISETGVVGAFF
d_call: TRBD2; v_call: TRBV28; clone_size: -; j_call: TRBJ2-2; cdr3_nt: TGTGCCAGCAGTCGTCTAGCGGGAGACACCGGGGAGCTGTTTTTT; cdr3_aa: CASSRLAGDTGELFF
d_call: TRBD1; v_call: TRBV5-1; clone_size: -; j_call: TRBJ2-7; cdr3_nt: TGCGCCAGCAGCTTTACAAGGACAGGGAGCTACGAGCAGTACTTC; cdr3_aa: CASSFTRTGSYEQYF
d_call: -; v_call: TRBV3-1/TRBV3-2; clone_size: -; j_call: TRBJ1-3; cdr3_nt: TGTGCCAGCAGTCACAGGCGCTCTGGAAACACCATATATTTT; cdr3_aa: CASSHRRSGNTIYF
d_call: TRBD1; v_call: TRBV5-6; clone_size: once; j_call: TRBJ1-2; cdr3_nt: TGTGCCAGCAGCTTCCTGGGACAGCTTTATGGCTACACCTTC; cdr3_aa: CASSFLGQLYGYTF
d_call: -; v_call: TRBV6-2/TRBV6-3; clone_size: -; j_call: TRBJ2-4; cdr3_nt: TGTGCCAGCAGTTACCAGGGGACCAAAAACATTCAGTACTTC; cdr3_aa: CASSYQGTKNIQYF
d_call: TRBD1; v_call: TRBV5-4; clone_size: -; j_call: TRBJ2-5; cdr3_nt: TGTGCCAGCAGCAAATCAGGGGGACAAGAGACCCAGTACTTC; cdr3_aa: CASSKSGGQETQYF
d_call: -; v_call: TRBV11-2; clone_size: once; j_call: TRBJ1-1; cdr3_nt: TGTGCCAGCAGCTTACTTTCCAGGGGCGTGAACACTGAAGCTTTCTTT; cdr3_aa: CASSLLSRGVNTEAFF
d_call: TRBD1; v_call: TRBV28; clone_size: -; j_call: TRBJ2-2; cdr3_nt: TGTGCCAGCAGAATGCTCCGGGACAGGGAGAACACCGGGGAGCTGTTTTTT; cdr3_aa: CASRMLRDRENTGELFF
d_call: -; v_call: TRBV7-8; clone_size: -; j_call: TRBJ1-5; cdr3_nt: TGTGCCAGCAGCCCTGCGGGGAATCAGCCCCAGCATTTT; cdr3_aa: CASSPAGNQPQHF
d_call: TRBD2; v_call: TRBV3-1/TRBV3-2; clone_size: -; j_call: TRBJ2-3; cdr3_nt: TGTGCCAGCAGCCAAGATTCAAGGGCGGCGGGAGGTCGGAGAGATACGCAGTATTTT; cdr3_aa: CASSQDSRAAGGRRDTQYF
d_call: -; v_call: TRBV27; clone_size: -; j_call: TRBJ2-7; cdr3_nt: TGTGCCAGCAGTCCCCTTCAGGGGATGATGGACGAGCAGTACTTC; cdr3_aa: CASSPLQGMMDEQYF
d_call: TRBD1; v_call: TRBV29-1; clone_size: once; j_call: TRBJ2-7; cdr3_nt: TGCAGCGTTGACGAGACAGGGGGCAACGGAAACGAGCAGTACTTC; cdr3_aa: CSVDETGGNGNEQYF
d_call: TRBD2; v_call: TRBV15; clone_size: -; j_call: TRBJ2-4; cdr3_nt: TGTGCCACCAGCAGAGATCTCAGACTAGCGGAAAACATTCAGTACTTC; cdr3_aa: CATSRDLRLAENIQYF
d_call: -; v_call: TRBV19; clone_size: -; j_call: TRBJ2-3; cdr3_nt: TGTGCCAGTAGTATAGGGCAGGGCAGCACAGATACGCAGTATTTT; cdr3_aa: CASSIGQGSTDTQYF
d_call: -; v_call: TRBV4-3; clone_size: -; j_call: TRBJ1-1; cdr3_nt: TGCGCCAGCAGCCAAGAAGCGGGAAACACTGAAGCTTTCTTT; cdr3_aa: CASSQEAGNTEAFF
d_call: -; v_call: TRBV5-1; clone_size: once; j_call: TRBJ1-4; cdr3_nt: TGCGCCAGCAGTTTGGGCCACCAGGGGACCACAACTAATGAAAAACTGTTTTTT; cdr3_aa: CASSLGHQGTTTNEKLFF